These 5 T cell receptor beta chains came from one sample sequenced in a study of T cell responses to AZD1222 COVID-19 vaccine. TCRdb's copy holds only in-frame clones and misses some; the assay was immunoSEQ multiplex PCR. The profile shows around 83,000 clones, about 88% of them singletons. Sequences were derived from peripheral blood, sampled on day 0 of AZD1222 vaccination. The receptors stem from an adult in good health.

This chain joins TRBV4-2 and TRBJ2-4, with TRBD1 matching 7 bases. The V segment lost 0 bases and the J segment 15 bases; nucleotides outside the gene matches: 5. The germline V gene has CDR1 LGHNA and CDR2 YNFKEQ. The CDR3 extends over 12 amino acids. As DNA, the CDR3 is TGTGCCAGCAGCCAAGAGCAGGGGGTTTCGTACTTC. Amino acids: CASSQEQGVSYF.

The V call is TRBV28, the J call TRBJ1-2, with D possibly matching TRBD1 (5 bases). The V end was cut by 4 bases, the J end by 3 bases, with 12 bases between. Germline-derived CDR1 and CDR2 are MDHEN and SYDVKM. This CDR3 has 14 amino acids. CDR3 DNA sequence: TGTGCCAGCAGTTCCAAGGGGCGAGACTATGGCTACACCTTC. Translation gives CASSSKGRDYGYTF.

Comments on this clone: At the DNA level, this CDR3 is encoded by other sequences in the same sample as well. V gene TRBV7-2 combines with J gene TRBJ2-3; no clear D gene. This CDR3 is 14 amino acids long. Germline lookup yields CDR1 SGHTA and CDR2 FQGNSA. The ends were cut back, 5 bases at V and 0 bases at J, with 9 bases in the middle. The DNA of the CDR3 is TGTGCCAGCAGCCCAGGAGCTAGCACAGATACGCAGTATTTT. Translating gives CASSPGASTDTQYF.

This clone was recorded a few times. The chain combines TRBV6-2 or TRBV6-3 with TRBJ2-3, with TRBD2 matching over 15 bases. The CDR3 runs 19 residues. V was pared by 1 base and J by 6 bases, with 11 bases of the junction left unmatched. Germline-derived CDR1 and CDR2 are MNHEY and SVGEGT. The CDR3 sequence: CASSYYPRTSGGVLDTQYF. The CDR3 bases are TGTGCCAGCAGTTACTACCCTCGGACTAGCGGGGGGGTCCTGGATACGCAGTATTTT.

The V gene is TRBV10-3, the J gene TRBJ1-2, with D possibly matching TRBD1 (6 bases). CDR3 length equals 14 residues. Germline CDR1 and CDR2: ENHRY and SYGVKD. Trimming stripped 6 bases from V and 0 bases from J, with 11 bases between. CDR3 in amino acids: CAIRQQGSNYGYTF. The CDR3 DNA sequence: TGTGCCATCAGGCAACAGGGCTCTAACTATGGCTACACCTTC.